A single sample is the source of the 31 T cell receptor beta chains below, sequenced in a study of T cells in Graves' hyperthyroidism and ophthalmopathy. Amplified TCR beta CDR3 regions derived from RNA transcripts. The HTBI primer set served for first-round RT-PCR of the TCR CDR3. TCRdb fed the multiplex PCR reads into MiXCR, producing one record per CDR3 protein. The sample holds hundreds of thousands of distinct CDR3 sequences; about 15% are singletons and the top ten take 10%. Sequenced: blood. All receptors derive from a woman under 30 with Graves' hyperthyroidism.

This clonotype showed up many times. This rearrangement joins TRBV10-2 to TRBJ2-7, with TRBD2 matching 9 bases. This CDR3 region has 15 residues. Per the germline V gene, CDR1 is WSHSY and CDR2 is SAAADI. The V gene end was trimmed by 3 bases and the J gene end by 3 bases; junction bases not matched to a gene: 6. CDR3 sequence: CASSDVAGAGYEQYF. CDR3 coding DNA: TGCGCCAGCAGTGACGTAGCGGGAGCAGGCTACGAGCAGTACTTC.

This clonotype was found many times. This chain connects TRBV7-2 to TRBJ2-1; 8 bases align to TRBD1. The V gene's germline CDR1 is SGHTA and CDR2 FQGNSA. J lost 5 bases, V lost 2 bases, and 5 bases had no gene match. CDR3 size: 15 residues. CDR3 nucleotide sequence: TGTGCCAGCAGCTTATACAGGGGGAGGCACAATGAGCAGTTCTTC. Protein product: CASSLYRGRHNEQFF. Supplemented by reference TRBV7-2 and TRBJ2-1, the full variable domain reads GAGVSQSPSNKVTEKGKDVELRCDPISGHTALYWYRQSLGQGLEFLIYFQGNSAPDKSGLPSDRFSAERTGGSVSTLTIQRTQQEDSAVYLCASSLYRGRHNEQFFGPGTRLTVL.

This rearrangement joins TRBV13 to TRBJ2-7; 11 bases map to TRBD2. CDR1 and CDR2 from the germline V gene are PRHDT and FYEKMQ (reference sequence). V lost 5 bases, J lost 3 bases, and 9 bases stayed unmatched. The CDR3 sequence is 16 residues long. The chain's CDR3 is CASSPGLAAGIYEQYF. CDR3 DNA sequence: TGTGCCAGCAGCCCGGGACTAGCGGCCGGAATCTACGAGCAGTACTTC.

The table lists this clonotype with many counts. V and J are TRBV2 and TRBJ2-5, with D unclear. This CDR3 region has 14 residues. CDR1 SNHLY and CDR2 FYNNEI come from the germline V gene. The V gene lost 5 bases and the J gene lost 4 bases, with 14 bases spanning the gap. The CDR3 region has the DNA TGTGCCAGCAGTCCAAGGCGGTTTGGAGAGACCCAGTACTTC. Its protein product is CASSPRRFGETQYF.

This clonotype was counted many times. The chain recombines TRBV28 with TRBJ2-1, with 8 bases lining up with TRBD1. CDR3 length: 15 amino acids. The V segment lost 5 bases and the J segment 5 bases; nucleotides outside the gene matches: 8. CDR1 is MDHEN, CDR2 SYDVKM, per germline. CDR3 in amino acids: CASSPGQGLHNEQFF. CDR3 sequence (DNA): TGTGCCAGCAGTCCTGGACAGGGTCTGCACAATGAGCAGTTCTTC.

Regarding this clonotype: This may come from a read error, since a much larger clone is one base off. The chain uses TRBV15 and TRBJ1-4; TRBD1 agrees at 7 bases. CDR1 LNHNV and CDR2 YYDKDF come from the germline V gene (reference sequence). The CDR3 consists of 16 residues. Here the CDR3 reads CATSRGVQGRNEKLLF. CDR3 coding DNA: TGTGCCACCAGCAGAGGAGTACAGGGGCGTAATGAAAAACTGCTTTTT. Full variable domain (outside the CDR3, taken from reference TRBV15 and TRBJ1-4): DAMVIQNPRYQVTQFGKPVTLSCSQTLNHNVMYWYQQKSSQAPKLLFHYYDKDFNNEADTPDNFQSRRPNTSFCFLDIRSPGLGDTAMYLCATSRGVQGRNEKLLFGSGTQLSVL.

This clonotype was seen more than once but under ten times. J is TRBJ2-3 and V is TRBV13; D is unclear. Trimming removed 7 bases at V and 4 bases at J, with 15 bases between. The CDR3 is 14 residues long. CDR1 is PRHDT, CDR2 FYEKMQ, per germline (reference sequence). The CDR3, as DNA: TGTGCCAGCAAGGGCCCCGTTTCGCCAGATACGCAGTATTTT. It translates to CASKGPVSPDTQYF.

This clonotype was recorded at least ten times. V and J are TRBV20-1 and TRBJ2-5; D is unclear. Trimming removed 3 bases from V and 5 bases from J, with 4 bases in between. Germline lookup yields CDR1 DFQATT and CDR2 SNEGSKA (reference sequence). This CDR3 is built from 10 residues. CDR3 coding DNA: TGCAGTGCTAGTGGTGAGACCCAGTACTTC. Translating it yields CSASGETQYF.

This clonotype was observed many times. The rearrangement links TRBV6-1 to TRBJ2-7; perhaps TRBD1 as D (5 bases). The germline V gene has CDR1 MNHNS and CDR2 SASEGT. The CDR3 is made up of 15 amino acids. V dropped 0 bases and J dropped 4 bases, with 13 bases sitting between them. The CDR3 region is CASSEARTTYYEQYF. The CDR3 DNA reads TGTGCCAGCAGTGAAGCAAGGACAACCTATTACGAGCAGTACTTC.

CDR3: CASSETSGRNEQFF. The CDR3 region has the DNA TGTGCCAGCAGCGAGACTAGCGGGAGAAATGAGCAGTTCTTC. This chain connects TRBV11-2 to TRBJ2-1; 12 nucleotides line up with TRBD2. Germline assignment: CDR1 SGHAT and CDR2 FQNNGV. Losses at the gene ends were 5 bases for V and 7 bases for J; bases not matched to a gene: 3. This CDR3 has 14 residues.

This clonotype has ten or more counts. In DNA form, the CDR3 reads TGTGCCAGCAGCCTGGGACAGGTTCCTTATAGCAATCAGCCCCAGCATTTT. It specifies CASSLGQVPYSNQPQHF. This chain uses TRBV2 with TRBJ1-5, with TRBD1 matching over 8 bases. Per the germline V gene, CDR1 is SNHLY and CDR2 is FYNNEI. The CDR3 contains 17 residues. V was clipped by 6 bases and J by 0 bases; unmatched bases: 10.

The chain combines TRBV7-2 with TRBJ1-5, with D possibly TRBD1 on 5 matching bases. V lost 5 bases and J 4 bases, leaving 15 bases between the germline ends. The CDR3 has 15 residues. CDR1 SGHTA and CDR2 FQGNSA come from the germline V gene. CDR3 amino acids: CASSPIGVPNQPQHF. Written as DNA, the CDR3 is TGTGCCAGCAGCCCGATAGGGGTTCCTAATCAGCCCCAGCATTTT.

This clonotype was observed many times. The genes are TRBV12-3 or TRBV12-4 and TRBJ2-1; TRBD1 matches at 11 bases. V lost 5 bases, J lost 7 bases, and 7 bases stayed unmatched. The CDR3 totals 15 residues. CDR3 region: CASSPPGQGDNEQFF. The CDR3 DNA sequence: TGTGCCAGCAGTCCACCGGGACAGGGGGATAATGAGCAGTTCTTC.

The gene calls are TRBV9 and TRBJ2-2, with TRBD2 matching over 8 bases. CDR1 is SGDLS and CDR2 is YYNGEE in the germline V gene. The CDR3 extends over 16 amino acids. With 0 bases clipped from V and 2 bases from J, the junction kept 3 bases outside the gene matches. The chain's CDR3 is CASSVGLAGNTGELFF. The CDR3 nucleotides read TGTGCCAGCAGCGTAGGCCTAGCGGGTAACACCGGGGAGCTGTTTTTT.

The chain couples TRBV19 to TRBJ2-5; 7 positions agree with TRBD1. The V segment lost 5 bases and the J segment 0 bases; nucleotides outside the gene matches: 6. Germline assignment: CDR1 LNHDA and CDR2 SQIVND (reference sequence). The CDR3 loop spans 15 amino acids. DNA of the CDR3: TGTGCCAGTAGTCCCGGGACAGATGACCAAGAGACCCAGTACTTC. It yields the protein CASSPGTDDQETQYF.

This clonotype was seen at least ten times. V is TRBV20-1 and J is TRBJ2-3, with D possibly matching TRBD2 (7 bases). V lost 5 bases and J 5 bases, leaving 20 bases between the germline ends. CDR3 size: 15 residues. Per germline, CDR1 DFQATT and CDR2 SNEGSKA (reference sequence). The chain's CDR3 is CSALTLGGGVDTQYF. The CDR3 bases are TGCAGTGCTCTCACCTTAGGGGGAGGGGTAGATACGCAGTATTTT.

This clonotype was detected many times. The CDR3 loop is CASSPTGTGITIYF. In nucleotides, the CDR3 is TGTGCCAGCAGTCCAACAGGGACGGGGATCACCATATATTTT. This chain connects TRBV2 to TRBJ1-3; tentatively, D is TRBD1 (6 bases). Trimming stripped 5 bases from V and 9 bases from J, with 17 bases between. The CDR3 sequence is 14 residues long. Per germline, CDR1 SNHLY and CDR2 FYNNEI.

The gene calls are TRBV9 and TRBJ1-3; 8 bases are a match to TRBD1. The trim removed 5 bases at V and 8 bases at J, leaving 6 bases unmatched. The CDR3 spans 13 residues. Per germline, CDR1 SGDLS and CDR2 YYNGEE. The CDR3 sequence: CASRDRDRDTIYF. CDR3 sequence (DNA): TGTGCCAGCAGGGACAGGGATAGAGACACCATATATTTT.

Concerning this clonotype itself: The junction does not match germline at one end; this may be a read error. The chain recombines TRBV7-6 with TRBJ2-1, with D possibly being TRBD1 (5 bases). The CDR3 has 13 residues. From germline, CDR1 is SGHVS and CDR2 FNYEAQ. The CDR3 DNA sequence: TGTGCCAGCAGCGTAGGACAAGTAAATGAGCATTTCTTC. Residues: CASSVGQVNEHFF.

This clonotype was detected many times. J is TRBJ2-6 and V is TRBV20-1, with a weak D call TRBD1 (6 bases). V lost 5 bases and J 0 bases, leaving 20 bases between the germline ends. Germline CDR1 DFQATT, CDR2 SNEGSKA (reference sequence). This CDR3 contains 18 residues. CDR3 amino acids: CSARVWDTPFSGANVLTF. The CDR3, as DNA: TGCAGTGCTCGAGTGTGGGACACTCCTTTCTCTGGGGCCAACGTCCTGACTTTC.

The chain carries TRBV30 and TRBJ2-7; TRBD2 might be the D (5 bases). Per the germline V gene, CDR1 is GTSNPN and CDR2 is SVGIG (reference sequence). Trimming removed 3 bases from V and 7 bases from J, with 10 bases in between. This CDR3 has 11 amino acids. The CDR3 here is CAWSRPGEQYF. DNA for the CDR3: TGTGCCTGGAGCCGCCCGGGAGAGCAGTACTTC.

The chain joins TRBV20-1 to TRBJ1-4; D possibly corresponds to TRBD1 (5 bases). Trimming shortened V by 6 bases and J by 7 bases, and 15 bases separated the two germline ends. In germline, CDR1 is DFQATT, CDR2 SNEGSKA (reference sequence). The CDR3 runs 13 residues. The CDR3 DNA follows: TGCAGTGCCACAGGAGATTTCGGTGAAAAACTGTTTTTT. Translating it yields CSATGDFGEKLFF.

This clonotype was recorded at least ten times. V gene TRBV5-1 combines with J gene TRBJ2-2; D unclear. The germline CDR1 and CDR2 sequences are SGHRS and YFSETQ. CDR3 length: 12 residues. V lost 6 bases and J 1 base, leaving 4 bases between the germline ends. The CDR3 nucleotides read TGCGCCAGCACCGAGAACACCGGGGAGCTGTTTTTT. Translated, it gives CASTENTGELFF.

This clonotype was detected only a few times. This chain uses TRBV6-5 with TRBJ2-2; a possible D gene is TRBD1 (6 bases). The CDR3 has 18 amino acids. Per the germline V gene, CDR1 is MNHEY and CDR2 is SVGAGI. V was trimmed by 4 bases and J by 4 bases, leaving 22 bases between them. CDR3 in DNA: TGTGCCAGCAGTTTCAGCCGAAAAACAGGGCGGGTCACCGGGGAGCTGTTTTTT. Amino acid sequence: CASSFSRKTGRVTGELFF.

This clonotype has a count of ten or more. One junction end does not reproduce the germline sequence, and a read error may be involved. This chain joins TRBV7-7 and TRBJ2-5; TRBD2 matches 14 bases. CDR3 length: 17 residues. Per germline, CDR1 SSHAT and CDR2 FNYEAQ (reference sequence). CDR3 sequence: CASSPGLAGGDQETQYF. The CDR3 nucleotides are TGTGCTAGCAGCCCCGGACTAGCGGGAGGCGACCAAGAGACCCAGTACTTC.

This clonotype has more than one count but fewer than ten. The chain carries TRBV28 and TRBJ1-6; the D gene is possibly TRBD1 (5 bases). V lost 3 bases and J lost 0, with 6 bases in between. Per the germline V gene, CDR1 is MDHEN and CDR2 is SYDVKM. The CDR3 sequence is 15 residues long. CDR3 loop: CASSFGGSYNSPLHF. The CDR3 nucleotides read TGTGCCAGCAGTTTCGGGGGCTCCTATAATTCACCCCTCCACTTT.

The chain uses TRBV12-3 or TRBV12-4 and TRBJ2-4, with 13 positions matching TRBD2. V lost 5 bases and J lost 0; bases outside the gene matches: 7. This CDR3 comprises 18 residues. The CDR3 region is CASSLGLAGRLAKNIQYF. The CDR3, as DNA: TGTGCCAGCAGTCTGGGACTAGCGGGACGACTAGCCAAAAACATTCAGTACTTC.

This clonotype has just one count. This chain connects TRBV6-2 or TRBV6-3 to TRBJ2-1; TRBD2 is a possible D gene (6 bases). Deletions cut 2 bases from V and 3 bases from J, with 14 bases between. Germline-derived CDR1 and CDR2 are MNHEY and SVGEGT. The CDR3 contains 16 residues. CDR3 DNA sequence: TGTGCCAGCAGTTACGCCGGGACTTTGAACTACAATGAGCAGTTCTTC. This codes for CASSYAGTLNYNEQFF.

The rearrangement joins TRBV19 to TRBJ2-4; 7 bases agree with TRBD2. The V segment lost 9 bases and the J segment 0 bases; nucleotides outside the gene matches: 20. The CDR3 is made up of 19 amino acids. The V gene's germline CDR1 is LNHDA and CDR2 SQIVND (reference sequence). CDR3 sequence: CASTDAGVLGGPAKNIQYF. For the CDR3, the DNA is TGTGCCAGCACAGATGCGGGAGTTCTGGGGGGTCCAGCCAAAAACATTCAGTACTTC.

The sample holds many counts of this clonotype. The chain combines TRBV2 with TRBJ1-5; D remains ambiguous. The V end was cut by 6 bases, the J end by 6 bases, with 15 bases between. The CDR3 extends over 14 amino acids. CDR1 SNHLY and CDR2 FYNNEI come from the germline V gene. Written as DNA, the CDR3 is TGTGCCAGCAGGGAGCCGGTGCTAGGTCAGCCCCAGCATTTT. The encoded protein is CASREPVLGQPQHF.

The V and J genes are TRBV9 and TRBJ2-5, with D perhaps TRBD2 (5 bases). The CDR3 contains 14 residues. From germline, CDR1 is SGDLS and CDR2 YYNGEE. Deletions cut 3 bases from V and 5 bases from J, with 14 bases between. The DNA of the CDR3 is TGTGCCAGCAGCGCAATCGAGGGCGGCGAGACCCAGTACTTC. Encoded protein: CASSAIEGGETQYF.